This T cell receptor (beta chain) was observed in a study of blood T cell repertoires in COVID-19. Study details: Acute and convalescent COVID-19 specimens originated in the United States, Italy and Spain. T cells, B-cell-depleted T cells, or PBMCs supplied cDNA or gDNA.

The CDR3 has 15 residues. V lost 5 bases to trimming and J lost 6 bases; unmatched junction nucleotides: 8. From germline, CDR1 is SGHVS and CDR2 FQNEAQ. Original data processing: How many nucleated cells were present was estimated from reference gene primer amplification. The table came from immunoSEQ multiplex PCR; TCRdb's copy has only in-frame clones and leaves some out. D and trimming were read from the DNA, whereas the V and J calls and clone size are those reported in that table. The data show some 220,000 clones, over 70% seen once. Sequencing was done on a sample of peripheral blood. This chain joins TRBV7-8 and TRBJ2-1, with 9 bases aligning to TRBD2. This TCR came from an older woman with acute or convalescent COVID-19. The CDR3 sequence is CASSVRTSASNEQFF. The CDR3 nucleotides read TGTGCCAGCAGCGTCCGGACTAGCGCATCCAATGAGCAGTTCTTC.